This T cell receptor (beta chain) came from a study of shared clonotypes between healthy human individuals. Sequencing was performed with immunoSEQ multiplex PCR; in TCRdb, only in-frame clones are kept and a portion is missing. Of 530,000 or so clones listed, approximately 79% were seen once; the top ten hold around 12%. V trimming: 0 bases; J trimming: 7 bases; junction bases outside the gene matches: 5. Germline assignment: CDR1 SGHTA and CDR2 FQGNSA. This CDR3 contains 16 residues. Source material: PBMCs. The TCR comes from a woman aged 40 to 50 in good health. Some clones in this sample may be carry-over from other donors' samples. The gene calls are TRBV7-2 and TRBJ2-1; the match to TRBD1 covers 11 bases. CDR3 DNA sequence: TGTGCCAGCAGCTTAGCATGGACAGGGGGCCTGAATGAGCAGTTCTTC. This gives the protein CASSLAWTGGLNEQFF.